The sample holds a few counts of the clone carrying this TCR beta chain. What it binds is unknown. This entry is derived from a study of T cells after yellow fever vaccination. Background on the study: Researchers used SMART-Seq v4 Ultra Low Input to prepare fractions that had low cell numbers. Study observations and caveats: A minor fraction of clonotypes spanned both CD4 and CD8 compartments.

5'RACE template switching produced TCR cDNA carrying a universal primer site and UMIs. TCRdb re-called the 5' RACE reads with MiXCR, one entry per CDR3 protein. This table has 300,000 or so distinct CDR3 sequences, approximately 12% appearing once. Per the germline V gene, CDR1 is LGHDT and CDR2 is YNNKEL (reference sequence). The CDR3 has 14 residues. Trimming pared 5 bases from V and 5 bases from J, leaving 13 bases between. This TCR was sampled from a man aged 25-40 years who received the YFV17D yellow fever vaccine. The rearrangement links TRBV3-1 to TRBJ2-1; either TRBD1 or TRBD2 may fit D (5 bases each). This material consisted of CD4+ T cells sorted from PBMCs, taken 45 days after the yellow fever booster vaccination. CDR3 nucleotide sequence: TGTGCCAGCAGCTACTCCGGGGCGGACAATGAGCAGTTCTTC. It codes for CASSYSGADNEQFF.